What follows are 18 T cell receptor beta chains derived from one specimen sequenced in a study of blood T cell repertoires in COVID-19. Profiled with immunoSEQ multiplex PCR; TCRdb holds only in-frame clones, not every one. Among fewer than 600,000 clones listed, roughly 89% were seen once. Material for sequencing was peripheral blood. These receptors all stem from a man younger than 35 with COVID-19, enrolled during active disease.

The CDR3 reads CSVSGLANYEQYF. The CDR3 coding sequence is TGCAGCGTGTCGGGACTAGCGAACTACGAGCAGTACTTC. The chain carries TRBV29-1 and TRBJ2-7; 10 nucleotides match TRBD2. V shed 6 bases, J shed 3 bases, and the junction held 5 bases outside the gene matches. This CDR3 is built from 13 residues. CDR1 and CDR2 (germline): SQVTM, ANQGSEA.

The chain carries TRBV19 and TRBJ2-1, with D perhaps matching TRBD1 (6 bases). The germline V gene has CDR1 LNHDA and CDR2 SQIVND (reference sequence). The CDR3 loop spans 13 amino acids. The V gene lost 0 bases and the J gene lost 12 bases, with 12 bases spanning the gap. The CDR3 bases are TGTGCCAGTAGTATAGAGGGCAGGGGCCCGCAGTTCTTC. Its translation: CASSIEGRGPQFF.

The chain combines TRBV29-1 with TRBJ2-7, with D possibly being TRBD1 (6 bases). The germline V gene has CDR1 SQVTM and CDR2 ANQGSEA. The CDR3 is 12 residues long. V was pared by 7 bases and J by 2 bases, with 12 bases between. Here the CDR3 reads CSAGTLPYEQYF. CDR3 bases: TGCAGCGCCGGGACATTACCCTACGAGCAGTACTTC.

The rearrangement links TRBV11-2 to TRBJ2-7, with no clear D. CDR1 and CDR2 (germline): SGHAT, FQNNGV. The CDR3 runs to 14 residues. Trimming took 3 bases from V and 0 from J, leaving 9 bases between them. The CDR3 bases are TGTGCCAGCAGCTTCTGGCGGAGCTCCTACGAGCAGTACTTC. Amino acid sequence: CASSFWRSSYEQYF. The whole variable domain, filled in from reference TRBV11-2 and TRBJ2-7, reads EAGVAQSPRYKIIEKRQSVAFWCNPISGHATLYWYQQILGQGPKLLIQFQNNGVVDDSQLPKDRFSAERLKGVDSTLKIQPAKLEDSAVYLCASSFWRSSYEQYFGPGTRLTVT.

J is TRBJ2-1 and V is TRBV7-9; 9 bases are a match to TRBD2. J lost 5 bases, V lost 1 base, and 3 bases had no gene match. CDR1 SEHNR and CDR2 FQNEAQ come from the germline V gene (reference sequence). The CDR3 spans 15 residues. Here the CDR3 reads CASSLVGLANNEQFF. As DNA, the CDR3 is TGTGCCAGCAGCTTAGTGGGACTAGCTAACAATGAGCAGTTCTTC. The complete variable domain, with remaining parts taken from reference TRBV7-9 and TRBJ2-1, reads DTGVSQNPRHKITKRGQNVTFRCDPISEHNRLYWYRQTLGQGPEFLTYFQNEAQLEKSRLLSDRFSAERPKGSFSTLEIQRTEQGDSAMYLCASSLVGLANNEQFFGPGTRLTVL.

The CDR3 DNA reads TGCGCCAGCAGCTCAAGACCGGACAGAGCCAAAAACATTCAGTACTTC. Translated: CASSSRPDRAKNIQYF. The V and J genes are TRBV5-1 and TRBJ2-4; perhaps TRBD1 as D (6 bases). V was shortened by 3 bases and J by 0 bases, with 13 bases between the two germline ends. Germline loops: CDR1 SGHRS, CDR2 YFSETQ. The CDR3 spans 16 residues.

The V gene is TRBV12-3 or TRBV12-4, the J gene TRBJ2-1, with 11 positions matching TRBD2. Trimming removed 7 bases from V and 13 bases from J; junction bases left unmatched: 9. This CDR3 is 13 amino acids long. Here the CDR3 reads CASIGTGTSGQFF. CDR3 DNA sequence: TGTGCCAGCATTGGGACCGGGACTAGCGGACAGTTCTTC.

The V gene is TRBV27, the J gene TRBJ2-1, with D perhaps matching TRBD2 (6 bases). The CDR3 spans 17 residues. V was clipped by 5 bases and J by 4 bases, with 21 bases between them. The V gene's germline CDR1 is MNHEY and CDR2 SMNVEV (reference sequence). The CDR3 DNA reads TGTGCCAGCAGTCTTAGCCTAGCGCCTCTAAGGTACAATGAGCAGTTCTTC. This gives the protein CASSLSLAPLRYNEQFF.

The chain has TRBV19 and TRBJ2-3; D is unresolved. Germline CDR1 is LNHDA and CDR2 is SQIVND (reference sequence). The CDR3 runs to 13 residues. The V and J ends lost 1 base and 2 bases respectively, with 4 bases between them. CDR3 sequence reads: CASSIALTDTQYF. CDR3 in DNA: TGTGCCAGTAGTATAGCCCTCACAGATACGCAGTATTTT.

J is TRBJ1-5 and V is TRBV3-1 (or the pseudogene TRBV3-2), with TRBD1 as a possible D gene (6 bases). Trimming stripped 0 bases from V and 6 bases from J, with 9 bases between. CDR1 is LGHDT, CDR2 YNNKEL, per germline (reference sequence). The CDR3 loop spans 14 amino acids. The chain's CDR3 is CASSQDKGGQPQHF. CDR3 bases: TGTGCCAGCAGCCAAGATAAAGGGGGTCAGCCCCAGCATTTT.

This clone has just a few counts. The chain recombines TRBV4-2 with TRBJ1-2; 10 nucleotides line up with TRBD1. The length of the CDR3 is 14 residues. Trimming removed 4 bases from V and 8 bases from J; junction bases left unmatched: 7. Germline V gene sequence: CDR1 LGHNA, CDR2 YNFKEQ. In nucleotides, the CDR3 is TGTGCCAGCAGCCTAACCGGGACAGGGGTCGGCTACACCTTC. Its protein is CASSLTGTGVGYTF.

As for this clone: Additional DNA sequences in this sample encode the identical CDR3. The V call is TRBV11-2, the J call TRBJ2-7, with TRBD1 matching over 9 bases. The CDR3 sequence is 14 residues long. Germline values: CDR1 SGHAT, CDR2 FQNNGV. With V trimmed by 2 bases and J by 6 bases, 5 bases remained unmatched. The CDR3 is CASSLLQGAGEQYF. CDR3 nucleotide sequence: TGTGCCAGCAGCTTATTACAGGGGGCAGGCGAGCAGTACTTC. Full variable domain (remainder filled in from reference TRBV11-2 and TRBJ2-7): EAGVAQSPRYKIIEKRQSVAFWCNPISGHATLYWYQQILGQGPKLLIQFQNNGVVDDSQLPKDRFSAERLKGVDSTLKIQPAKLEDSAVYLCASSLLQGAGEQYFGPGTRLTVT.

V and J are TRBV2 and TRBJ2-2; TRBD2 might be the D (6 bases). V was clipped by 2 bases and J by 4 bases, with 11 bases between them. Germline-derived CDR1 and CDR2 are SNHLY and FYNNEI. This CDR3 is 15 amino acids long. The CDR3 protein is CASSENAEGTGELFF. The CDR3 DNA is TGTGCCAGCAGTGAAAACGCGGAGGGCACCGGGGAGCTGTTTTTT.

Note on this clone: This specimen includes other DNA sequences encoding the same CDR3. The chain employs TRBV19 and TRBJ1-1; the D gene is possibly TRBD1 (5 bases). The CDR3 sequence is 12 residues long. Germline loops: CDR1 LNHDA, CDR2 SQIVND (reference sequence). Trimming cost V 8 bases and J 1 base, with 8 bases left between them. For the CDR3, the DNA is TGTGCCAGTGGACATACGAACACTGAAGCTTTCTTT. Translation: CASGHTNTEAFF.

The CDR3 here is CASSQGKGGEGTQYF. For the CDR3, the DNA is TGTGCCAGCAGCCAAGGGAAGGGGGGGGAGGGAACCCAGTACTTC. V gene TRBV4-2 combines with J gene TRBJ2-5, with a possible D match to TRBD2 (7 bases). V lost 1 base and J 8 bases, leaving 17 bases between the germline ends. CDR3 length: 15 amino acids. Germline loops: CDR1 LGHNA, CDR2 YNFKEQ.

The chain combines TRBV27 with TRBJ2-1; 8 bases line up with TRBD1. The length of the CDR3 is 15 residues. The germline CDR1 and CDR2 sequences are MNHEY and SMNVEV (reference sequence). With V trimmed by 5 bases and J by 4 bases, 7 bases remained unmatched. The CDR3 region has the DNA TGTGCCAGCAGTCCAACCCGGGACAGGTACAATGAGCAGTTCTTC. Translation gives CASSPTRDRYNEQFF.

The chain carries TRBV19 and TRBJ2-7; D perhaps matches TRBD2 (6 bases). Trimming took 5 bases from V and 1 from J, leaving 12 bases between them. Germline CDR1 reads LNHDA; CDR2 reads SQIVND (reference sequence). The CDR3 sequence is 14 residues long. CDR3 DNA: TGTGCCAGTAGTCACCAGACTAGTTCCTACGAGCAGTACTTC. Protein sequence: CASSHQTSSYEQYF.

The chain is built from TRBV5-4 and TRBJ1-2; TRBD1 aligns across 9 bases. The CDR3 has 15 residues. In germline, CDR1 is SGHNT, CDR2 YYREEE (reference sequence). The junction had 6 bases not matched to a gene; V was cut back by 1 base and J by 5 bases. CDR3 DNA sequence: TGTGCCAGCAGCTTGAGGGACAGGGCTAGATATGGCTACACCTTC. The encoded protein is CASSLRDRARYGYTF.